Listed below are T cell receptor beta chains from one sample, sequenced in a study of beta chain features in type 1 diabetes. Method: immunoSEQ multiplex PCR; TCRdb's copy keeps in-frame clones and lacks some. The data show 250,000 to 300,000 clones, around 24% seen once. The sequenced material came from naive CD4+ T cells from blood. These receptors were taken from a woman aged 30 to 39 with type 1 diabetes. Each CDR3 is given with its conserved first and last residue. D genes are given only for firm matches. Expanded clones get a size class; other rows say once, few or many, or leave the size out.

V gene	clone size	J gene	D gene	CDR3 protein	CDR3 DNA
TRBV7-9	few	TRBJ2-7	NA	CASLSVPYEQYF	TGTGCCAGCCTCTCAGTCCCCTACGAGCAGTACTTC
TRBV4-1	few	TRBJ2-7	NA	CASSQDYGGSSYEQYF	TGCGCCAGCAGCCAAGACTATGGCGGCAGCTCCTACGAGCAGTACTTC
TRBV7-2	NA	TRBJ2-1	NA	CASSLESGGEQFF	TGTGCCAGCAGCTTAGAGAGCGGTGGTGAGCAGTTCTTC
TRBV9	few	TRBJ1-4	NA	CASSVGTGPGEKLFF	TGTGCCAGCAGCGTGGGAACAGGCCCAGGTGAAAAACTGTTTTTT
TRBV5-1	few	TRBJ2-1	NA	CASSLVAHEQFF	TGCGCCAGCAGCTTGGTGGCTCACGAGCAGTTCTTC
TRBV11-3	NA	TRBJ2-1	TRBD2	CASSVGLAGGNEQFF	TGTGCCAGCAGCGTGGGACTAGCGGGAGGGAATGAGCAGTTCTTC
TRBV19	NA	TRBJ2-1	NA	CASSTITLYNEQFF	TGTGCCAGTAGCACTATTACCCTCTACAATGAGCAGTTCTTC
TRBV29-1	few	TRBJ2-4	NA	CSVQRLLDKNIQYF	TGCAGCGTTCAGCGACTCCTAGACAAAAACATTCAGTACTTC
TRBV2	few	TRBJ1-2	TRBD1	CASMSQGYGYTF	TGTGCCAGCATGTCACAGGGGTATGGCTACACCTTC
TRBV9	few	TRBJ1-5	TRBD1	CASSATGDHGQPQHF	TGTGCCAGCAGCGCGACAGGGGACCATGGTCAGCCCCAGCATTTT
TRBV30	few	TRBJ2-7	TRBD2	CAWSTGTSGSFEQYF	TGTGCCTGGAGTACAGGGACTAGCGGGAGTTTCGAGCAGTACTTC
TRBV5-1	NA	TRBJ1-2	NA	CASNPDRNYGYTF	TGCGCCAGCAACCCCGACAGGAACTATGGCTACACCTTC
TRBV9	few	TRBJ2-1	TRBD1	CASSGRDRAYNEQFF	TGTGCCAGCAGCGGCCGGGACAGAGCCTACAATGAGCAGTTCTTC
TRBV11-1	few	TRBJ2-7	TRBD1	CASSLGGGPYEQYF	TGTGCCAGCAGCTTAGGAGGGGGCCCTTACGAGCAGTACTTC
TRBV7-3	NA	TRBJ2-1	NA	CASSTHPGHENEQFF	TGTGCCAGCAGCACACATCCAGGGCACGAGAATGAGCAGTTCTTC
TRBV4-1	few	TRBJ2-3	NA	CASSQPLRGPRGDTQYF	TGCGCCAGCAGCCAACCTCTTAGAGGACCGAGAGGGGATACGCAGTATTTT
TRBV30	NA	TRBJ1-2	TRBD1	CAWSGDRVYGYTF	TGTGCCTGGAGTGGGGACAGGGTCTATGGCTACACCTTC
TRBV28	few	TRBJ1-4	NA	CASISGGAQLFF	TGTGCCAGCATTAGCGGAGGTGCGCAACTGTTTTTT